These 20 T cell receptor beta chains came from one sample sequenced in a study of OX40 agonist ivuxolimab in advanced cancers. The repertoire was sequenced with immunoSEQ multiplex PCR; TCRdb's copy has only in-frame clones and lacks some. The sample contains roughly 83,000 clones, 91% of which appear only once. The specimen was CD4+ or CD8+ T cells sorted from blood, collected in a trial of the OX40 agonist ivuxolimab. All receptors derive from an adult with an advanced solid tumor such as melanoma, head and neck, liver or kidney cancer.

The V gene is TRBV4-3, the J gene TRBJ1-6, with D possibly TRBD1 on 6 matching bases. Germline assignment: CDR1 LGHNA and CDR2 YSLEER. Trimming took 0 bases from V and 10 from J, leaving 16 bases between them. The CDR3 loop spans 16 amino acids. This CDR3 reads CASSQDTGLSGSPLHF. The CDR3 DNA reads TGCGCCAGCAGCCAAGATACAGGGCTTAGTGGCTCACCCCTCCACTTT.

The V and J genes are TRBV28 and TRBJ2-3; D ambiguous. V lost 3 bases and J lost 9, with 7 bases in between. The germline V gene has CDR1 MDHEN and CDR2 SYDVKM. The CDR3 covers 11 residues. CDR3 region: CASSFVGTQYF. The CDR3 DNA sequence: TGTGCCAGCAGTTTTGTAGGGACGCAGTATTTT.

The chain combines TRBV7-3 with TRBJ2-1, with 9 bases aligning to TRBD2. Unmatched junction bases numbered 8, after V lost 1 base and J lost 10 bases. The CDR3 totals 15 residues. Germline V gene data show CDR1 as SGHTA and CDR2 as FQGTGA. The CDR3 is CASSLIAGEGAEQFF. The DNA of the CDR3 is TGTGCCAGCAGCTTAATAGCGGGAGAGGGGGCGGAGCAGTTCTTC.

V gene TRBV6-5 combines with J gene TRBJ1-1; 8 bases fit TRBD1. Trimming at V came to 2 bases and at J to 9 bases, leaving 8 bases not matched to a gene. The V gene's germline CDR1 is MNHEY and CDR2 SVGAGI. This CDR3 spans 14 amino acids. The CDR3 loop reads CASSYDRGFPKAFF. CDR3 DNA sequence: TGTGCCAGCAGTTACGACAGGGGTTTTCCGAAAGCTTTCTTT.

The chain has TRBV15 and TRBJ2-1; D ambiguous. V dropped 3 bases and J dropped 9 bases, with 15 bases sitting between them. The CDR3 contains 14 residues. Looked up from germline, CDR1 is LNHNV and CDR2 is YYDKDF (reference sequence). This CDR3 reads CATSSQIGMGEQFF. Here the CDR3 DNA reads TGTGCCACCAGCAGTCAGATAGGAATGGGTGAGCAGTTCTTC.

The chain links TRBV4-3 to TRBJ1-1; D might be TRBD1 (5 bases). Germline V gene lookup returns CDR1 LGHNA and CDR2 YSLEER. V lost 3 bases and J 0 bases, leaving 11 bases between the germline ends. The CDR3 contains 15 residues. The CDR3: CASSQSRGVNTEAFF. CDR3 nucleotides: TGCGCCAGCAGCCAGAGCCGGGGGGTGAACACTGAAGCTTTCTTT.

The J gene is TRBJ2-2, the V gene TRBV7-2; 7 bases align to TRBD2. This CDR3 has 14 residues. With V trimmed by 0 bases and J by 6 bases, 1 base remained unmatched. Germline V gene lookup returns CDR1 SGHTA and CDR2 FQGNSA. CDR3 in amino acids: CASSLAGGPGELFF. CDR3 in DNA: TGTGCCAGCAGCTTAGCGGGAGGGCCCGGGGAGCTGTTTTTT.

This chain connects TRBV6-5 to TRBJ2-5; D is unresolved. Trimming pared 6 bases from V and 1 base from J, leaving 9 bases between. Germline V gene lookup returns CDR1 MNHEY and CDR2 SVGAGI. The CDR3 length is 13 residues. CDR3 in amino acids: CASRKRPQETQYF. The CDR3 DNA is TGTGCCAGCAGAAAACGACCCCAAGAGACCCAGTACTTC.

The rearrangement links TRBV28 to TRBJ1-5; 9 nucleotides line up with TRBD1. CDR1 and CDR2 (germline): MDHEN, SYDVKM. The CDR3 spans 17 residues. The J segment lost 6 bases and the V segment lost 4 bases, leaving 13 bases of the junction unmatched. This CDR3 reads CASSSLQQGARGQPQHF. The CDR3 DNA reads TGTGCCAGCAGTTCCCTACAACAGGGGGCGCGGGGTCAGCCCCAGCATTTT.

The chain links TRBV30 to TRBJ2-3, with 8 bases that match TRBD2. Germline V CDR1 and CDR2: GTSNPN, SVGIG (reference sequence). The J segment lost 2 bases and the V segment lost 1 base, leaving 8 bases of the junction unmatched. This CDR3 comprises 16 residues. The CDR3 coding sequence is TGTGCCTGGAGTGACGGGAGGGGAGCTACCACAGATACGCAGTATTTT. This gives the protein CAWSDGRGATTDTQYF.

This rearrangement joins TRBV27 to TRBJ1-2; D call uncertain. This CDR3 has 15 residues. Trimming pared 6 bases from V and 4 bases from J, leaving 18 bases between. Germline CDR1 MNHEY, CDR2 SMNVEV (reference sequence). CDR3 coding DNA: TGTGCCAGCAGCCTAGATGTGGGAGGTCTCTATGGCTACACCTTC. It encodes CASSLDVGGLYGYTF.

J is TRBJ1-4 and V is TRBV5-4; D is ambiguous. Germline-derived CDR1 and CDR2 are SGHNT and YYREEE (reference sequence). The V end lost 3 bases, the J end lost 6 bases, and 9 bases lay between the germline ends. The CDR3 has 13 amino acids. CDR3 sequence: CASSSAEDEKLFF. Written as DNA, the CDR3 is TGTGCCAGCAGCTCGGCGGAAGATGAAAAACTGTTTTTT.

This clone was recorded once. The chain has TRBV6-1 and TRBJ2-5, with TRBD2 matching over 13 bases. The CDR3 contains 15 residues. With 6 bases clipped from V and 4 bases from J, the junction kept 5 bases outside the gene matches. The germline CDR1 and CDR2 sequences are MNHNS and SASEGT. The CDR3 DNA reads TGTGCCAGCAGGGCACTAGCGGGGGGGGCAGAGACCCAGTACTTC. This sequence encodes CASRALAGGAETQYF.

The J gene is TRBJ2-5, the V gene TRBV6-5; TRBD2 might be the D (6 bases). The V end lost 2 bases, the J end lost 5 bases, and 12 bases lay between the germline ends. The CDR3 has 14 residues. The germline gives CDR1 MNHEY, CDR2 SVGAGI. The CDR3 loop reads CASSYLAGRETQYF. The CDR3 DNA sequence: TGTGCCAGCAGTTACCTTGCAGGGAGGGAGACCCAGTACTTC.

The CDR3 spells CASSLLAGVGTDTQYF. The CDR3 DNA follows: TGTGCCAGCAGCCTACTAGCGGGAGTAGGCACAGATACGCAGTATTTT. This chain joins TRBV7-2 and TRBJ2-3; 11 positions agree with TRBD2. Looked up from germline, CDR1 is SGHTA and CDR2 is FQGNSA. This CDR3 has 16 amino acids. V shed 5 bases, J shed 1 base, and the junction held 5 bases outside the gene matches.

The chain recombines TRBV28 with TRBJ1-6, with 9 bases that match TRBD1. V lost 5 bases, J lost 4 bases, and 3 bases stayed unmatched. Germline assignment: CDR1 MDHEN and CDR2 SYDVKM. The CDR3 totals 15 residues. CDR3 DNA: TGTGCCAGCAGTCGGGACAGGGCTTATAATTCACCCCTCCACTTT. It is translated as CASSRDRAYNSPLHF.

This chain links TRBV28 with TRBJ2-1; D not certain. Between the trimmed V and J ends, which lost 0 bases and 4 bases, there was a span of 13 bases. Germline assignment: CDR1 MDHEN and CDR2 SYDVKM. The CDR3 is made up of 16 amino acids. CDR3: CASSLCCQRDYNEQFF. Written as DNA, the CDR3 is TGTGCCAGCAGTTTATGTTGCCAGCGTGATTACAATGAGCAGTTCTTC.

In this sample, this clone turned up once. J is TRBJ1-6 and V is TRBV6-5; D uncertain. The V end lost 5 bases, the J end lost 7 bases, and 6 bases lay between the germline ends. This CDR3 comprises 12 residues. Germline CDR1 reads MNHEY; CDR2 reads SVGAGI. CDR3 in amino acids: CASSPGNSPLHF. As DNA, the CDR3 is TGTGCCAGCAGTCCGGGGAATTCACCCCTCCACTTT.

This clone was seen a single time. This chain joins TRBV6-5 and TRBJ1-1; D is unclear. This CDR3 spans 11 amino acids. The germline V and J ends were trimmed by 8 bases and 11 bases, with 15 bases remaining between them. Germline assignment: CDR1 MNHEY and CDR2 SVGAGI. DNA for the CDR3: TGTGCCAGCGGCCTGAATATAGAGGCTTTCTTT. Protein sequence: CASGLNIEAFF.

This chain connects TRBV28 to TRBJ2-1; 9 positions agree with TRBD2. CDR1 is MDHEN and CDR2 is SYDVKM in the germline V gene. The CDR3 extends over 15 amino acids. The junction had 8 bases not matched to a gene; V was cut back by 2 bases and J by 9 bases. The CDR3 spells CASSLMGGRVGEQFF. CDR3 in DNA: TGTGCCAGCAGTTTAATGGGCGGGAGGGTCGGTGAGCAGTTCTTC.